This T cell receptor beta chain was documented in a study of T cell changes during pregnancy in multiple sclerosis (dated 2019 in TCRdb). At the level of the whole study: The study examined how the T cell repertoire changed over the course of pregnancy in women with multiple sclerosis.

The germline V gene (reference sequence) sets CDR1 to SEHNR and CDR2 to FQNEAQ. The CDR3, from cysteine to phenylalanine, totals 14 residues. Kept here is only the CDR3 DNA, which spans 42 bases and is read in frame from base 1. The V end loses 0 bases and the J end loses 4 bases, and a stretch of 9 bases separates them. Preparation of the library involved the immunoSEQ multiplex PCR assay. What TCRdb holds here is the immuneACCESS table cut down to in-frame rearrangements. Part of the clones is not present; checked against another copy, under half of the missing clones reflect an unresolved V gene, and the others are unexplained. The table for this sample lists some 70,000 clones; more than 80% of them were counted only once. 2% to 2.5% of the sample rests with the top ten. In its sample, this clone was seen once. The clone's antigen remains unknown. No base qualities exist here, and no much larger clone lies one base off it.

Material: peripheral blood, obtained in the second trimester of pregnancy. The TCR was taken from a female donor in good health, enrolled as a control in a pregnancy study. The chain was built from TRBV7-9 and TRBJ1-1, with no confident D gene call. This receptor has the CDR3 CASSLAMGSTEAFF. At the DNA level, the sequence is TGTGCCAGCAGCTTAGCGATGGGGAGCACTGAAGCTTTCTTT.